This T cell receptor (beta chain) is from a study of Graves' ophthalmopathy and Graves' hyperthyroidism. Study summary: Sampling took place at initial diagnosis, with peripheral blood obtained before any treatment. Overall study results and limits: The majority of expanded thyroid clonotypes above 0.001 frequency also occurred in blood.

Every ophthalmopathy donor presented moderate-to-severe activity, CAS ≥3, NOSPECS ≥4 and duration under 3 months. PBMCs had their origin in fresh peripheral blood (10 ml). This clonotype was counted between two and nine times. No antigen is known for it. RNA served as the template for amplifying TCR beta CDR3 regions. RT-PCR in the first round used HTBI primers; a second-round multiplex PCR followed. In TCRdb, the multiplex PCR reads were re-called with MiXCR into one record per CDR3 protein. The sample has around 600,000 distinct CDR3 sequences, roughly two fifths seen once. The CDR3 is 15 amino acids. Trimming at V came to 6 bases and at J to 3 bases, leaving 8 bases not matched to a gene.

This receptor was obtained from an adult man with Graves' ophthalmopathy. The chain combines TRBV12-3 or TRBV12-4 with TRBJ1-5; TRBD1 matches at 7 bases. Sequenced: peripheral blood. The CDR3 region is CASSSGGTTNQPQHF. The CDR3 region has the DNA TGTGCCAGCAGCTCAGGGGGGACTACCAATCAGCCCCAGCATTTT.